Included here is one TCR beta chain sequence, with context. What it binds is not known. These data are taken from a study of T cell responses to AZD1222 COVID-19 vaccine. Turning to the study itself: Second-dose timings of about 4 or about 12 weeks were pooled. Whole-study results and caveats: Repertoire collection took place solely once the T cell response had peaked. Only five or six AZD1222 recipients tested seropositive at baseline. Donors, mostly white British, included more females; clonal diversity was possibly underestimated.

V shed 5 bases and J shed 0 bases, with 11 bases lying between them. Germline V gives CDR1 SQVTM, CDR2 ANQGSEA. The CDR3 is 14 residues long. Clones were read by immunoSEQ multiplex PCR, and TCRdb kept only the in-frame ones, dropping some. The top ten hold about 1.3% of the sample, which has under 170,000 clones, 85% to 95% seen once. This TCR was sampled from an adult in good health. The gene calls are TRBV29-1 and TRBJ1-3; D is possibly TRBD1 (5 bases). The specimen was peripheral blood, collected on day 0 of AZD1222 vaccination. The CDR3 coding sequence is TGCAGCGTTTTAGGACACCACTCTGGAAACACCATATATTTT. Encoded protein: CSVLGHHSGNTIYF. Variable domain in full (rest from reference TRBV29-1 and TRBJ1-3): SAVISQKPSRDICQRGTSLTIQCQVDSQVTMMFWYRQQPGQSLTLIATANQGSEATYESGFVIDKFPISRPNLTFSTLTVSNMSPEDSSIYLCSVLGHHSGNTIYFGEGSWLTVV.